The rows below give T cell receptor beta chains drawn from one sample of a study of T cell changes during pregnancy in multiple sclerosis. The method was immunoSEQ multiplex PCR; TCRdb's version includes in-frame clones alone and lacks a portion of them. Of 25,000 to 35,000 clones detected, around 90% appear once; the ten largest clones hold over 0.35%. The sequencing used CD4+ T cells from peripheral blood mononuclear cells, collected in the second trimester of pregnancy. The source of these receptors is a female donor in good health, enrolled as a control in a pregnancy study. CDR3s leave out the opening cysteine and the closing phenylalanine or tryptophan. The D gene is left open where the match is weak.

J gene | D gene | V gene | CDR3 protein
TRBJ2-1 | . | TRBV18 | ASSLGGAGGNEQF
TRBJ1-2 | . | TRBV5-1 | ASSLGVRDGYT
TRBJ2-1 | . | TRBV29-1 | SVDSGRPSSYNEQF
TRBJ2-7 | TRBD1 | TRBV7-9 | ASSRQGASYEQY
TRBJ2-7 | . | TRBV29-1 | SVPEPRGFNYEQY
TRBJ1-1 | TRBD1 | TRBV4-3 | ASSQDRGLVAF
TRBJ1-1 | . | TRBV2 | ASMRDTEAF
TRBJ2-7 | TRBD1 | TRBV5-4 | ASSRPGTGGIYEQY
TRBJ2-7 | . | TRBV11-3 | ASSVPSYEQY
TRBJ2-3 | TRBD2 | TRBV9 | ASSVELAGGKSSTDTQY
TRBJ2-3 | . | TRBV7-9 | ASSLWAGAGDGTDTQY
TRBJ1-5 | . | TRBV11-2 | ASSLTERSNQPQH
TRBJ1-2 | . | TRBV5-1 | ASSFRGGQDGYT
TRBJ1-5 | . | TRBV5-4 | ASSSGGGPQH
TRBJ1-1 | . | TRBV5-4 | ASSPPTGNTEAF
TRBJ1-2 | . | TRBV6-1 | ASSGSGQYGYT
TRBJ1-5 | TRBD1 | TRBV4-1 | ASSHPSRGPPQH
TRBJ1-2 | . | TRBV23-1 | ASSQFGEANYGYT
TRBJ2-1 | . | TRBV7-9 | ASSFTGYNEQF
TRBJ2-1 | . | TRBV5-4 | ASSPSPGSSSYNEQF
TRBJ2-7 | TRBD2 | TRBV6-5 | ASSRAGGSREQY
TRBJ1-3 | . | TRBV5-4 | ASSLAGAGNTIY
TRBJ1-2 | . | TRBV30 | AWSLQDNYGYT
TRBJ2-7 | . | TRBV5-4 | ASSEIGEQY
TRBJ1-1 | TRBD1 | TRBV10-3 | AIQQGSFTEAF
TRBJ2-5 | TRBD1 | TRBV5-5 | ASSNLGQGSETQY
TRBJ2-1 | . | TRBV18 | ASSPPGTAGEQF
TRBJ1-2 | . | TRBV7-9 | ASSLSAIYGGYT
TRBJ1-1 | TRBD1 | TRBV27 | ASSLRDRGMNTEAF
TRBJ2-1 | . | TRBV5-1 | ASSWRPADFNEQF
TRBJ2-1 | TRBD1 | TRBV14 | ASSQDLAQGVFRNEQF
TRBJ1-2 | . | TRBV2 | ASSAGLYGYT
TRBJ2-7 | TRBD1 | TRBV27 | ASTLTGIIPTYEQY
TRBJ2-1 | . | TRBV7-9 | ASSLSLSIDEQF
TRBJ2-7 | TRBD2 | TRBV5-1 | ASSLGSGKPYEQY
TRBJ1-1 | . | TRBV30 | AWGTQSEAF
TRBJ2-1 | TRBD2 | TRBV19 | ASSILAGDNHEQF
. | TRBD1 | TRBV7-9 | ASSSGTGGVEQY
TRBJ1-5 | . | TRBV5-1 | ASSLDSYSNQPQH
TRBJ2-1 | TRBD2 | TRBV10-3 | AISAGGGPDNEQF